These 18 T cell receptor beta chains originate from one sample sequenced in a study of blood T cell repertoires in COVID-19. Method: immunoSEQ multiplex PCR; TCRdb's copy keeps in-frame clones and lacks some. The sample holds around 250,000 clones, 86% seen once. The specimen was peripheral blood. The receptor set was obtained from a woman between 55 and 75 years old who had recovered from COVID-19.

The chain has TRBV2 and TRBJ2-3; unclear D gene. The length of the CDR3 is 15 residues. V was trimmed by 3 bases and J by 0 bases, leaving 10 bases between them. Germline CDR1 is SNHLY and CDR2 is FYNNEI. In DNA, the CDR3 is TGTGCCAGCAGTGATCAGGCCAGTAGCACAGATACGCAGTATTTT. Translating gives CASSDQASSTDTQYF.

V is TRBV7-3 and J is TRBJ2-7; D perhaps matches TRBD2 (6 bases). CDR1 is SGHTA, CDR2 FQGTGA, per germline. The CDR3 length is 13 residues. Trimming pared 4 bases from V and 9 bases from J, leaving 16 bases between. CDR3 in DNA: TGTGCCAGCAGCTCCCCCCCCGGGAGTGCGCAGTACTTC. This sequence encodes CASSSPPGSAQYF.

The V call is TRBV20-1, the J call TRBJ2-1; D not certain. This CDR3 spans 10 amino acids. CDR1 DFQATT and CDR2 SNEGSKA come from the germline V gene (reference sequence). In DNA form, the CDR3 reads TGCAGGGCGACTTACAATGAGCAGTTCTTC. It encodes CRATYNEQFF.

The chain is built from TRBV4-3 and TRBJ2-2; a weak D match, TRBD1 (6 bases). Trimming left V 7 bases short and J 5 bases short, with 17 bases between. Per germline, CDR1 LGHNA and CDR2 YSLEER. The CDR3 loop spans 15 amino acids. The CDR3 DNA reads TGCGCCAGCAACTTACAGGGTACTGAGACCGGGGAGCTGTTTTTT. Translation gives CASNLQGTETGELFF.

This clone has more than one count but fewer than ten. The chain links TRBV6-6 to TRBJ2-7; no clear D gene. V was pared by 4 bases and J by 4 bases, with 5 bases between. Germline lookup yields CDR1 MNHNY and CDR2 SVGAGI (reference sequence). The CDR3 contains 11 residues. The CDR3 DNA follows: TGTGCCAGCAGTTTACATTACGAGCAGTACTTC. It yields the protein CASSLHYEQYF.

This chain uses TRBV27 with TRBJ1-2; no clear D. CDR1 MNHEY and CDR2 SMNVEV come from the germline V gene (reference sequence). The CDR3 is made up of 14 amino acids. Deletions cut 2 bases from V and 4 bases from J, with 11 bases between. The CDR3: CASSLGRLSYGYTF. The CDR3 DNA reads TGTGCCAGCAGTTTAGGCAGGTTATCCTATGGCTACACCTTC.

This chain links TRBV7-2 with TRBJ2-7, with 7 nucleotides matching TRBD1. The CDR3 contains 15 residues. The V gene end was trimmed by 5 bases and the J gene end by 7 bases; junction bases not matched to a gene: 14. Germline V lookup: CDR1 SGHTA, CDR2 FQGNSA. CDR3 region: CASSVGTVASGEQYF. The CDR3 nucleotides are TGTGCCAGCAGCGTCGGGACAGTTGCTTCGGGTGAGCAGTACTTC.

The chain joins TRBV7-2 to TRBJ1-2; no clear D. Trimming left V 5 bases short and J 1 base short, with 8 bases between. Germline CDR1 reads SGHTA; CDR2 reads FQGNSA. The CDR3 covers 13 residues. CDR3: CASSLSNNYGYTF. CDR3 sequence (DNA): TGTGCCAGCAGCCTCAGTAATAACTATGGCTACACCTTC.

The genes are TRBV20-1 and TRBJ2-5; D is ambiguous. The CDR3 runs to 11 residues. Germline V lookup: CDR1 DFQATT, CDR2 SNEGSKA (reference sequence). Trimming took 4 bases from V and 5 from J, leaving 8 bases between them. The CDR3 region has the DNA TGCAGTGCTACTTACATCGAGACCCAGTACTTC. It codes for CSATYIETQYF.

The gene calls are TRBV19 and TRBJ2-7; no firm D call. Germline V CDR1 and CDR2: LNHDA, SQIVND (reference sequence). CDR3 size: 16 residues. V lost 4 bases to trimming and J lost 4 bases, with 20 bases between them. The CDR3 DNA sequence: TGTGCCAGTAGTACAGGAACGACAAACCTTCCTTACGAGCAGTACTTC. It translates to CASSTGTTNLPYEQYF.

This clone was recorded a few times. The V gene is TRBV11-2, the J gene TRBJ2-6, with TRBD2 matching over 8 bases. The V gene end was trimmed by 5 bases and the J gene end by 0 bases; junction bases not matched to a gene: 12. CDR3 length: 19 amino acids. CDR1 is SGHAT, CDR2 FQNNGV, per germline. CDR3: CASSLVRGGRFSGANVLTF. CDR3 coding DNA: TGTGCCAGCAGCCTCGTCCGGGGGGGCAGATTCTCTGGGGCCAACGTCCTGACTTTC.

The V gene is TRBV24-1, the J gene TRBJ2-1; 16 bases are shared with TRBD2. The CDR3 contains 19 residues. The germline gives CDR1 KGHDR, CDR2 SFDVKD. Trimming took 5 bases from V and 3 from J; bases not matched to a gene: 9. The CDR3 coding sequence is TGTGCCACCAGTGCCACCGGGACTAGCGGGGGGGCCGTCTACAATGAGCAGTTCTTC. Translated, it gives CATSATGTSGGAVYNEQFF.

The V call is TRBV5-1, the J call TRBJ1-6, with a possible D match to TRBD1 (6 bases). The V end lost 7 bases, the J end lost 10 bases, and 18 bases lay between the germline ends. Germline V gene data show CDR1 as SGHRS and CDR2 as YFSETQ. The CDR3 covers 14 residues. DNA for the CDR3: TGCGCCAGCCGCCCAGCAGGGGTGGAATCACCCCTCCACTTT. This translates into CASRPAGVESPLHF.

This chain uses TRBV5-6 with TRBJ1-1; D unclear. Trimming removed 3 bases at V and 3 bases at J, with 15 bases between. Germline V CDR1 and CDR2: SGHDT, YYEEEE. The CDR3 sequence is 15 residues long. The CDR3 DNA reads TGTGCCAGCAGCTCCGTCCGTAGCGGGCACACTGAAGCTTTCTTT. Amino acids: CASSSVRSGHTEAFF.

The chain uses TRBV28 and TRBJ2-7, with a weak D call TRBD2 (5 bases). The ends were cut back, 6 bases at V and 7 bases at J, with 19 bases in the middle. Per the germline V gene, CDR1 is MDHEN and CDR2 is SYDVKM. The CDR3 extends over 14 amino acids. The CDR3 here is CASSPRLPRWEQYF. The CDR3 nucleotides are TGTGCCAGCAGCCCTCGACTACCCCGCTGGGAGCAGTACTTC.

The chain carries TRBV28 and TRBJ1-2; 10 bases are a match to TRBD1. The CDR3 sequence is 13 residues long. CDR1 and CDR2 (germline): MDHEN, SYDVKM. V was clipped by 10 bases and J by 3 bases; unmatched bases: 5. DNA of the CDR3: TGTGCCACCCTGGACAGGGGGGACTATGGCTACACCTTC. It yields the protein CATLDRGDYGYTF.

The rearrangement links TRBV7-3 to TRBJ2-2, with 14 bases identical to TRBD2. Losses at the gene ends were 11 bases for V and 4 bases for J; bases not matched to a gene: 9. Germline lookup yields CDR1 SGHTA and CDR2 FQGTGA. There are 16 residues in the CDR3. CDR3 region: CAYPGLAGGGTGELFF. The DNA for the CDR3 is TGTGCCTACCCCGGACTAGCGGGGGGTGGCACCGGGGAGCTGTTTTTT.

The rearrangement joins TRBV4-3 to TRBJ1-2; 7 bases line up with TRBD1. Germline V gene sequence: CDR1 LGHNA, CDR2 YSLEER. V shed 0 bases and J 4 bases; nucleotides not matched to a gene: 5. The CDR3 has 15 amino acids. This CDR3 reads CASSQEEAGGYGYTF. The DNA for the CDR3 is TGCGCCAGCAGCCAAGAGGAGGCAGGGGGCTATGGCTACACCTTC.